These 17 T cell receptor beta chains were sequenced from one sample in a study of blood T cell repertoires in COVID-19. This table comes from immunoSEQ multiplex PCR, and its TCRdb copy is limited to in-frame clones, with some not included. The sample has about 140,000 clones; almost 85% are singletons. Sequencing used PBMCs or T cells enriched from blood (not recorded which). The origin of the receptors is a woman aged 45-65 years with acute COVID-19.

The gene calls are TRBV3-1 (or the pseudogene TRBV3-2) and TRBJ1-2, with a weak D call TRBD1 (5 bases). This CDR3 contains 14 residues. Trimming left V 0 bases short and J 12 bases short, with 17 bases between. Germline loops: CDR1 LGHDT, CDR2 YNNKEL (reference sequence). The CDR3 protein is CASSQDAGGTRHTF. The CDR3 DNA follows: TGTGCCAGCAGCCAAGACGCCGGCGGGACTCGCCACACCTTC.

The chain employs TRBV5-1 and TRBJ1-3; no definite D call. Trimming stripped 8 bases from V and 4 bases from J, with 16 bases between. CDR3 size: 14 residues. Germline-derived CDR1 and CDR2 are SGHRS and YFSETQ. Written as DNA, the CDR3 is TGCGCCAGTTCTCCAGACGGGGTCGGAAACACCATATATTTT. This codes for CASSPDGVGNTIYF.

The rearrangement joins TRBV2 to TRBJ2-3; possible D gene TRBD2, 6 bases. The CDR3 contains 11 residues. The germline V gene encodes CDR1 SNHLY and CDR2 FYNNEI. Trimming took 11 bases from V and 3 from J, leaving 9 bases between them. CDR3 protein: CAGGGTDTQYF. CDR3 nucleotides: TGTGCCGGGGGAGGTACAGATACGCAGTATTTT.

The genes are TRBV15 and TRBJ1-3, with D unresolved. CDR1 is LNHNV, CDR2 YYDKDF, per germline (reference sequence). The CDR3 is made up of 13 amino acids. V was pared by 6 bases and J by 0 bases, with 6 bases between. The CDR3 reads CATREISGNTIYF. The DNA of the CDR3 is TGTGCCACCAGAGAGATCTCTGGAAACACCATATATTTT.

V and J are TRBV5-1 and TRBJ1-4; a possible D gene is TRBD1 (6 bases). V dropped 0 bases and J dropped 4 bases, with 7 bases sitting between them. The CDR3 is made up of 14 amino acids. Germline V gives CDR1 SGHRS, CDR2 YFSETQ. This CDR3 is CASSLGQDNEKLFF. Here the CDR3 DNA reads TGCGCCAGCAGCTTGGGACAGGATAATGAAAAACTGTTTTTT.

This clone came up once. This rearrangement joins TRBV20-1 to TRBJ1-1; TRBD1 might be the D (5 bases). V was trimmed by 3 bases and J by 3 bases, leaving 11 bases between them. Per the germline V gene, CDR1 is DFQATT and CDR2 is SNEGSKA (reference sequence). The CDR3 runs 13 residues. DNA of the CDR3: TGCAGTGCTAGTGGGGGGGAGGACACTGAAGCTTTCTTT. It specifies CSASGGEDTEAFF.

The chain combines TRBV6-5 with TRBJ2-1; 7 bases are shared with TRBD2. The CDR3 covers 13 residues. CDR1 and CDR2 from the germline V gene are MNHEY and SVGAGI. Trimming at V came to 9 bases and at J to 5 bases, leaving 7 bases not matched to a gene. The CDR3 is CASHGTTNNEQFF. The CDR3, as DNA: TGTGCCAGTCACGGGACTACTAACAATGAGCAGTTCTTC.

This rearrangement joins TRBV28 to TRBJ2-7; possible D gene TRBD2, 6 bases. The CDR3 contains 17 residues. The V end lost 5 bases, the J end lost 3 bases, and 23 bases lay between the germline ends. Germline CDR1 reads MDHEN; CDR2 reads SYDVKM. The CDR3, as DNA: TGTGCCAGCAGTCTAAGTCGGGACTTTCTGACGAACTACGAGCAGTACTTC. Translating it yields CASSLSRDFLTNYEQYF.

This clone is a singleton in its sample. The rearrangement joins TRBV19 to TRBJ2-1; 8 bases map to TRBD2. Germline CDR1 LNHDA, CDR2 SQIVND (reference sequence). V was clipped by 6 bases and J by 0 bases; unmatched bases: 1. CDR3 length: 14 amino acids. In DNA form, the CDR3 reads TGTGCCAGTAGGAGCGGGGGCTCCTACAATGAGCAGTTCTTC. Its translation: CASRSGGSYNEQFF.

This chain uses TRBV28 with TRBJ1-2; possible D gene TRBD1, 5 bases. Germline V gene lookup returns CDR1 MDHEN and CDR2 SYDVKM. This CDR3 comprises 13 residues. V shed 6 bases and J shed 6 bases, with 14 bases lying between them. The CDR3 coding sequence is TGTGCCAGCAGGCAGACAGAGCTTCATGGCTACACCTTC. Protein sequence: CASRQTELHGYTF.

The chain is built from TRBV27 and TRBJ1-2; 7 nucleotides match TRBD1. The CDR3 runs to 13 residues. Germline lookup yields CDR1 MNHEY and CDR2 SMNVEV (reference sequence). V was clipped by 6 bases and J by 6 bases; unmatched bases: 7. The CDR3: CASRPGTADGYTF. In DNA form, the CDR3 reads TGTGCCAGCAGGCCCGGGACAGCGGATGGCTACACCTTC.

The rearrangement links TRBV18 to TRBJ2-7; 9 bases agree with TRBD2. V was pared by 0 bases and J by 7 bases, with 7 bases of the junction left unmatched. This CDR3 has 15 amino acids. Per the germline V gene, CDR1 is KGHSH and CDR2 is LQKENI. CDR3: CASSPPSLAGYEQYF. The CDR3 DNA is TGTGCCAGCTCACCACCGTCTCTAGCGGGATATGAGCAGTACTTC.

This chain uses TRBV6-1 with TRBJ1-2; D might be TRBD1 (6 bases). V was pared by 3 bases and J by 7 bases, with 18 bases between. This CDR3 is 15 amino acids long. Looked up from germline, CDR1 is MNHNS and CDR2 is SASEGT. The CDR3 here is CASSDTGHPGGGYTF. The CDR3 nucleotides are TGTGCCAGCAGTGATACGGGACACCCAGGAGGTGGCTACACCTTC.

This chain joins TRBV6-1 and TRBJ1-2; 8 nucleotides agree with TRBD1. Germline assignment: CDR1 MNHNS and CDR2 SASEGT. The CDR3 is 15 amino acids. With 3 bases clipped from V and 5 bases from J, the junction kept 8 bases outside the gene matches. For the CDR3, the DNA is TGTGCCAGCAGTGATCCAGGGGGCGCCCCGTATGGCTACACCTTC. It specifies CASSDPGGAPYGYTF.

This clone was observed a single time. This CDR3 reads CASSSQPDRVGDQETQYF. CDR3 coding DNA: TGCGCCAGCAGCTCCCAGCCCGACAGGGTTGGGGACCAAGAGACCCAGTACTTC. The V and J genes are TRBV5-1 and TRBJ2-5; 7 bases agree with TRBD1. CDR3 length: 18 residues. Germline CDR1 reads SGHRS; CDR2 reads YFSETQ. V lost 3 bases to trimming and J lost 0 bases; unmatched junction nucleotides: 14.

This sequence joins TRBV6-1 and TRBJ2-3; a possible D gene is TRBD2 (5 bases). CDR3 length equals 15 residues. Trimming took off 0 bases at V and 2 bases at J, with 9 bases between the two ends. Per the germline V gene, CDR1 is MNHNS and CDR2 is SASEGT. The CDR3 nucleotides read TGTGCCAGCAGTGAAGCGGTGGAGGCCACAGATACGCAGTATTTT. Its protein product is CASSEAVEATDTQYF.

The V call is TRBV29-1, the J call TRBJ1-1, with D hard to call. The CDR3 runs to 13 residues. The ends were cut back, 4 bases at V and 2 bases at J, with 11 bases in the middle. Looked up from germline, CDR1 is SQVTM and CDR2 is ANQGSEA. CDR3 loop: CSVVPPGNTEAFF. CDR3 bases: TGCAGCGTTGTCCCCCCCGGTAACACTGAAGCTTTCTTT. Supplemented by reference TRBV29-1 and TRBJ1-1, the full variable domain reads SAVISQKPSRDICQRGTSLTIQCQVDSQVTMMFWYRQQPGQSLTLIATANQGSEATYESGFVIDKFPISRPNLTFSTLTVSNMSPEDSSIYLCSVVPPGNTEAFFGQGTRLTVV.